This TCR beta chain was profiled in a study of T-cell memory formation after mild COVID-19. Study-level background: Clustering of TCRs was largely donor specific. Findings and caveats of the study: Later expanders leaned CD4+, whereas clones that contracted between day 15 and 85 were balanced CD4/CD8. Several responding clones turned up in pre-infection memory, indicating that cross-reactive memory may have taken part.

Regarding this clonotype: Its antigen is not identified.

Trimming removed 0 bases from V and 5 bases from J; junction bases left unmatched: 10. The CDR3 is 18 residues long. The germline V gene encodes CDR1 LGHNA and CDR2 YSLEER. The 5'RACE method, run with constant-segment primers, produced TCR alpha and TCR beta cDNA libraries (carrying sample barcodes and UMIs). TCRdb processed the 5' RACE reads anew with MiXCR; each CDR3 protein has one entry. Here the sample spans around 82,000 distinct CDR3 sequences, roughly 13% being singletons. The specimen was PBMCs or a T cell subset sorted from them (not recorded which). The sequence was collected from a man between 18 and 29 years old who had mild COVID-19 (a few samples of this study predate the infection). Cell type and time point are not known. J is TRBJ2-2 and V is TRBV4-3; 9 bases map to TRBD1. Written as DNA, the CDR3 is TGCGCCAGCAGCCAAGATGATTGGGACAGGGACATAACCGGGGAGCTGTTTTTT. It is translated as CASSQDDWDRDITGELFF.